These 20 T cell receptor beta chains came from one sample sequenced in a study of tumor and adjacent non-tumor tissue in lung cancer. A modified ARM-PCR protocol with three rounds of nested PCR amplified TCRbeta. TCRdb called the multiplex PCR reads again in MiXCR, with one record for every CDR3 protein. The repertoire consists of roughly 220,000 distinct CDR3 sequences, with 60% to 85% occurring once and the leading ten covering less than 25%. RNA was extracted from bulk tissue without any cell sorting. Sequenced material: lung tumor tissue. All receptors come from a man between 60 and 70 years old with non-small cell lung cancer.

This chain uses TRBV20-1 with TRBJ2-7; TRBD2 might be the D (6 bases). Trimming left V 6 bases short and J 1 base short, with 13 bases between. Germline V lookup: CDR1 DFQATT, CDR2 SNEGSKA (reference sequence). The length of the CDR3 is 13 residues. CDR3 bases: TGCAGTGCCCCTAGCGAGAGATCCTACGAGCAGTACTTC. Translated: CSAPSERSYEQYF.

Notes on this clonotype: A read error may account for a junction end that differs from germline. The rearrangement joins TRBV29-1 to TRBJ1-2; D gene unclear. This CDR3 spans 12 amino acids. The germline V gene has CDR1 SQVTM and CDR2 ANQGSEA. The CDR3 is CGVKDGEYGYTF. The DNA of the CDR3 is TGCGGCGTTAAAGACGGGGAATATGGCTACACCTTC. The whole variable domain, filled in from reference TRBV29-1 and TRBJ1-2, reads SAVISQKPSRDICQRGTSLTIQCQVDSQVTMMFWYRQQPGQSLTLIATANQGSEATYESGFVIDKFPISRPNLTFSTLTVSNMSPEDSSIYLCGVKDGEYGYTFGSGTRLTVV.

Notes on this clonotype: One junction end does not reproduce the germline sequence, and a read error may be involved. The V call is TRBV7-8, the J call TRBJ2-7, with D possibly TRBD1 on 8 matching bases. The CDR3 loop spans 14 amino acids. CDR1 is SGHVS and CDR2 is FQNEAQ in the germline V gene. For the CDR3, the DNA is TGTGCCAGCAGCCTGGACAGGGAGGGGCGCGAGCACTACTTC. Its protein product is CASSLDREGREHYF.

The V and J genes are TRBV5-1 and TRBJ1-2; no clear D gene. The germline V and J ends were trimmed by 5 bases and 1 base, with 9 bases remaining between them. CDR1 SGHRS and CDR2 YFSETQ come from the germline V gene. The CDR3 consists of 13 residues. CDR3 residues: CASSASNNYGYTF. DNA for the CDR3: TGCGCCAGCAGTGCTTCAAATAACTATGGCTACACCTTC.

Note on this clonotype: This may stem from a read error, because a much larger clone lies one nucleotide away. The chain joins TRBV6-6 to TRBJ1-4; D might be TRBD1 (5 bases). V was clipped by 6 bases and J by 4 bases, with 15 bases between them. CDR1 and CDR2 (germline): MNHNY, SVGAGI (reference sequence). CDR3 length: 15 amino acids. The CDR3 nucleotides are TGTGCCAGCAGACAACCGGGACGGGATAATGAAAAACTGTTTTTT. Translating it yields CASRQPGRDNEKLFF.

On this clonotype: Compared with germline, one end of the junction differs, possibly owing to a read error. This sequence joins TRBV11-3 and TRBJ2-7; a possible D gene is TRBD1 (5 bases). Germline V gives CDR1 SGHNT, CDR2 YENEEA. This CDR3 spans 14 amino acids. The CDR3 reads CASSPTALSYEQNF. The CDR3 nucleotides read TGTGCCAGCAGCCCGACAGCTCTATCCTACGAGCAGAACTTC.

This clonotype has a handful of counts. Since a much larger clone is just one base distant, this may be a read error. V and J are TRBV20-1 and TRBJ2-3; 7 bases align to TRBD1. Germline V gives CDR1 DFQATT, CDR2 SNEGSKA (reference sequence). The CDR3 loop spans 16 amino acids. DNA for the CDR3: TGCAGTACTAGGCCGGGACAGCCTCTTCTGACAGATACGCAGTATTTT. It is translated as CSTRPGQPLLTDTQYF.

Remarks on this clonotype: A much larger clone lies one base from this, so it may be a read error. The chain uses TRBV4-3 and TRBJ2-1, with D tentatively TRBD2 (5 bases). This CDR3 spans 15 amino acids. Trimming left V 5 bases short and J 3 bases short, with 14 bases between. Per the germline V gene, CDR1 is LGHNA and CDR2 is YSLEER. Here the CDR3 reads CASSSDFSHYNEQFF. In DNA form, the CDR3 reads TGCGCCAGCAGCTCGGACTTTTCACACTACAATGAGCAGTTCTTC.

For this clonotype: Its ends do not fully match the called genes, so a read error is possible. The chain joins TRBV5-1 to TRBJ1-1, with D uncertain. The germline CDR1 and CDR2 sequences are SGHRS and YFSETQ. The CDR3 has 15 amino acids. CDR3 DNA sequence: TGCGCCAGCAGCTTGGAAGGCAGCTTGAACACTGATGCTATCTTT. It translates to CASSLEGSLNTDAIF.

This clonotype was seen a handful of times. An end of the junction differs from the germline gene, which may be a read error. The chain combines TRBV20-1 with TRBJ1-5, with D possibly matching TRBD1 (5 bases). CDR1 and CDR2 from the germline V gene are DFQATT and SNEGSKA (reference sequence). This CDR3 region has 15 residues. The CDR3, as DNA: TGCTGTGCTAGGGTCCGGGGCGTTGGCAATCAGCCCCAGCATTTT. It codes for CCARVRGVGNQPQHF.

The chain uses TRBV11-2 and TRBJ1-1, with unresolved D. Germline V gene sequence: CDR1 SGHAT, CDR2 FQNNGV. V was pared by 5 bases and J by 5 bases, with 15 bases between. The CDR3 has 14 amino acids. CDR3 nucleotide sequence: TGTGCCAGCAGCCCCGACAAGCTTAATACTGAAGCTTTCTTT. Protein sequence: CASSPDKLNTEAFF.

This clonotype was detected only once. V gene TRBV5-6 combines with J gene TRBJ2-5; tentative D call: TRBD2 (7 bases). This CDR3 has 16 amino acids. The V gene lost 4 bases and the J gene lost 5 bases, with 21 bases spanning the gap. In germline, CDR1 is SGHDT, CDR2 YYEEEE. The CDR3 region is CASSMRGAGVVETQYF. As DNA, the CDR3 is TGTGCCAGCAGCATGAGGGGGGCGGGGGTGGTGGAGACCCAGTACTTC.

Details on this clonotype: An end of the junction does not agree with germline; a read error may underlie this. The chain is built from TRBV29-1 and TRBJ1-4; a weak D match, TRBD1 (5 bases). Germline lookup yields CDR1 SQVTM and CDR2 ANQGSEA. The CDR3 has 13 amino acids. CDR3 loop: CSIEVVRDEKLFF. In nucleotides, the CDR3 is TGCAGCATTGAGGTCGTCAGGGACGAAAAACTGTTTTTT.

The table lists this clonotype with a count of one. Sequence at one end of the junction differs from germline and may be a read error. The V call is TRBV11-3, the J call TRBJ2-1; 7 positions match TRBD2. The V gene's germline CDR1 is SGHNT and CDR2 YENEEA. The CDR3 spans 15 residues. The CDR3 spells CASSLGASGGGQQFF. The CDR3 DNA is TGTGCCAGCAGTTTAGGAGCTAGCGGAGGAGGGCAGCAGTTCTTC.

Remarks on this clonotype: No conserved phenylalanine or tryptophan ends this CDR3, so it is likely a read error. The genes are TRBV20-1 and TRBJ1-6, with 9 nucleotides matching TRBD1. Germline V lookup: CDR1 DFQATT, CDR2 SNEGSKA (reference sequence). This CDR3 is built from 14 residues. V gave up 6 bases and J gave up 7 bases; unmatched junction bases: 7. CDR3 loop: CSATGGYLNSPLHS. The CDR3 DNA reads TGCAGTGCCACAGGGGGCTATTTAAATTCACCCCTCCACTCT.

This chain uses TRBV18 with TRBJ2-3, with 8 bases aligning to TRBD2. Germline assignment: CDR1 KGHSH and CDR2 LQKENI. This CDR3 has 14 residues. V dropped 3 bases and J dropped 6; count of bases not matched to a gene: 5. This chain's CDR3 is CASSPGTSRDTQYF. CDR3 nucleotides: TGTGCCAGCTCACCCGGGACTAGTCGTGATACGCAGTATTTT.

The chain uses TRBV28 and TRBJ1-2; D possibly corresponds to TRBD1 (6 bases). Germline V CDR1 and CDR2: MDHEN, SYDVKM. The CDR3 runs to 13 residues. V lost 4 bases and J 5 bases, leaving 11 bases between the germline ends. The DNA of the CDR3 is TGTGCCAGCAGTTACAGGGATGGTTATGGCTACACCTTC. Protein: CASSYRDGYGYTF.

The gene calls are TRBV29-1 and TRBJ2-1; the match to TRBD1 covers 8 bases. The CDR3 totals 14 residues. Germline V gene lookup returns CDR1 SQVTM and CDR2 ANQGSEA. The V segment lost 2 bases and the J segment 6 bases; nucleotides outside the gene matches: 6. CDR3 in amino acids: CSVERQGALNEQFF. CDR3 nucleotides: TGCAGCGTTGAACGCCAGGGGGCGCTCAATGAGCAGTTCTTC.

This clonotype was counted many times. The chain combines TRBV12-3 or TRBV12-4 with TRBJ1-5; D is possibly TRBD1 (5 bases). With 6 bases removed from V and 3 bases from J, the gap between germline ends came to 12 bases. The CDR3 sequence is 14 residues long. The CDR3 is CASSAGTYNQPQHF. Here the CDR3 DNA reads TGTGCCAGCAGCGCCGGGACGTACAATCAGCCCCAGCATTTT.

The sample holds many counts of this clonotype. This chain links TRBV29-1 with TRBJ2-7; D is possibly TRBD2 (6 bases). The CDR3 contains 16 residues. V gave up 2 bases and J gave up 6 bases, with 23 bases separating them. Germline CDR1 SQVTM, CDR2 ANQGSEA. CDR3 sequence reads: CSVELGSPGSASEQYF. DNA for the CDR3: TGCAGCGTTGAACTCGGGAGTCCCGGGAGTGCTTCCGAGCAGTACTTC.